The rows below give T cell receptor beta chains drawn from one sample of a study of blood T cells in healthy people across ages. TCRdb reprocessed the 5' RACE reads with MiXCR, giving one entry per CDR3 protein. The repertoire holds about 830,000 distinct CDR3 sequences, about 59% seen once, with around 30% in the top ten. The specimen sequenced was blood. The source is a man aged 25 to 40 in good health. Each CDR3 is given with its conserved first and last residue. The D gene is left open where the match is weak. Where a row states a size, it is once, few, many or the class of an expanded clone; other rows omit it.

j_gene: TRBJ2-3
abundance: .
v_gene: TRBV28
d_gene: .
CDR3nt: TGTGCCAGCAGTTTATCCAACAGGGCAGATACGCAGTATTTT
CDR3aa: CASSLSNRADTQYF

j_gene: TRBJ2-1
abundance: once
v_gene: TRBV7-2
d_gene: .
CDR3nt: TGTGCCAGCCAATCCGGAGGGGGCTACAATGAGCAGTTCTTC
CDR3aa: CASQSGGGYNEQFF

j_gene: TRBJ2-7
abundance: few
v_gene: TRBV29-1
d_gene: TRBD1
CDR3nt: TGCAGCGTTGAAGAAACAGGGGGCTCCTACGAGCAGTACTTC
CDR3aa: CSVEETGGSYEQYF

j_gene: TRBJ2-5
abundance: few
v_gene: TRBV9
d_gene: TRBD2
CDR3nt: TGTGCCAGCAGCGTCGGGGGGAGCCAAGAGACCCAGTACTTC
CDR3aa: CASSVGGSQETQYF

j_gene: TRBJ1-5
abundance: few
v_gene: TRBV27
d_gene: TRBD1
CDR3nt: TGTGCCAGCAGTTTATCGGGACAGGAGAGCAATCAGCCCCAGCATTTT
CDR3aa: CASSLSGQESNQPQHF

j_gene: TRBJ2-3
abundance: .
v_gene: TRBV12-3/TRBV12-4
d_gene: .
CDR3nt: TGTGCCACCATACTCCTCGATACGCAGTATTTT
CDR3aa: CATILLDTQYF

j_gene: TRBJ2-2
abundance: .
v_gene: TRBV27
d_gene: TRBD1
CDR3nt: TGTGCCAGCAGTACGTGGACAGGGAGAACCGGGGAGCTGTTTTTT
CDR3aa: CASSTWTGRTGELFF

j_gene: TRBJ2-5
abundance: .
v_gene: TRBV12-3/TRBV12-4
d_gene: .
CDR3nt: TGTGCCAGCAGTCACCTCCTGGACAGCGATAAAGAGACCCAGTACTTC
CDR3aa: CASSHLLDSDKETQYF

j_gene: TRBJ2-1
abundance: .
v_gene: TRBV5-1
d_gene: TRBD2
CDR3nt: TGCGCCAGCAGCTTGGAACTAGCGGGGGACCGCTACAATGAGCAGTTCTTC
CDR3aa: CASSLELAGDRYNEQFF

j_gene: TRBJ2-7
abundance: .
v_gene: TRBV10-2
d_gene: .
CDR3nt: TGCGCCAGCAGTGAGCCCGGTATCACCTACGAGCAGTACTTC
CDR3aa: CASSEPGITYEQYF

j_gene: TRBJ2-1
abundance: .
v_gene: TRBV6-2/TRBV6-3
d_gene: .
CDR3nt: TGTGCCACCGAGACTCCTGGGCACAATGAGCAGTTCTTC
CDR3aa: CATETPGHNEQFF

j_gene: TRBJ1-5
abundance: .
v_gene: TRBV7-2
d_gene: .
CDR3nt: TGTGCCAGCAGCTCTAATCGGGGAAGCAATCAGCCCCAGCATTTT
CDR3aa: CASSSNRGSNQPQHF

j_gene: TRBJ2-4
abundance: .
v_gene: TRBV7-6
d_gene: .
CDR3nt: TGTGCCAGCAGCTTAGTGGTTACCAAAAACATTCAGTACTTC
CDR3aa: CASSLVVTKNIQYF

j_gene: TRBJ2-7
abundance: many
v_gene: TRBV12-3/TRBV12-4
d_gene: .
CDR3nt: TGTGCCAGCAGTTTTGGTGGGAGTCCCTACGAGCAGTACTTC
CDR3aa: CASSFGGSPYEQYF

j_gene: TRBJ2-4
abundance: .
v_gene: TRBV20-1
d_gene: TRBD2
CDR3nt: TGCAGTGCTAGTGTAGCGGGGATTGAAAACATTCAGTACTTC
CDR3aa: CSASVAGIENIQYF

j_gene: TRBJ2-7
abundance: .
v_gene: TRBV9
d_gene: TRBD1
CDR3nt: TGTGCCAGCAGCTTCAGACAGGGGTGGGACTACGAGCAGTACTTC
CDR3aa: CASSFRQGWDYEQYF

j_gene: TRBJ2-1
abundance: .
v_gene: TRBV27
d_gene: .
CDR3nt: TGTGCCAGCACTGTGACAGGCTTCAATGAGCAGTTCTTC
CDR3aa: CASTVTGFNEQFF

j_gene: TRBJ1-2
abundance: .
v_gene: TRBV28
d_gene: TRBD1
CDR3nt: TGTGCCAGCAGTTTCTCAACGATTGGGACAGGAACGCCCCTACGTGGCTACACCTTC
CDR3aa: CASSFSTIGTGTPLRGYTF

j_gene: TRBJ2-3
abundance: .
v_gene: TRBV7-6
d_gene: .
CDR3nt: TGCGCCAGCAGCTTAGTAAAGCTAGATACGCAGTATTTT
CDR3aa: CASSLVKLDTQYF

j_gene: TRBJ2-7
abundance: .
v_gene: TRBV9
d_gene: TRBD2
CDR3nt: TGTGCCAGCAGCGTAGCCGCGGGGGGCTTCAGCTCCTACGAGCAGTACTTC
CDR3aa: CASSVAAGGFSSYEQYF

j_gene: TRBJ1-2
abundance: .
v_gene: TRBV7-2
d_gene: TRBD1
CDR3nt: TGTGCCAGCAGCTTGGGGACAGCCACAGCTAACTATGGCTACACCTTC
CDR3aa: CASSLGTATANYGYTF

j_gene: TRBJ2-1
abundance: few
v_gene: TRBV6-2/TRBV6-3
d_gene: TRBD1
CDR3nt: TGTGCCTCCCAGGGGGAGACAGTCAATGAGCAGTTCTTC
CDR3aa: CASQGETVNEQFF

j_gene: TRBJ1-5
abundance: .
v_gene: TRBV6-6
d_gene: .
CDR3nt: TGTGCCAGCAGTCCCGGGGGAGGGGCTCAGCCCCAGCATTTT
CDR3aa: CASSPGGGAQPQHF

j_gene: TRBJ2-7
abundance: .
v_gene: TRBV7-2
d_gene: .
CDR3nt: TGTGCCAGCAGCGGCGGGCGCCACGAGCAGTACTTC
CDR3aa: CASSGGRHEQYF

j_gene: TRBJ2-1
abundance: few
v_gene: TRBV5-1
d_gene: TRBD2
CDR3nt: TGCGCCAGCAGCTTGCTCGGGACTAGCGGAACTGATGAGCAGTTCTTC
CDR3aa: CASSLLGTSGTDEQFF

j_gene: TRBJ1-6
abundance: few
v_gene: TRBV2
d_gene: .
CDR3nt: TGTGCCACCAAAGACCCGTCACCCCTCCACTTT
CDR3aa: CATKDPSPLHF

j_gene: TRBJ2-7
abundance: .
v_gene: TRBV7-2
d_gene: .
CDR3nt: TGTGCCAGCAGCTTAGAGCCAGGTGGGAAGTACTACGAGCAGTACTTC
CDR3aa: CASSLEPGGKYYEQYF

j_gene: TRBJ2-5
abundance: many
v_gene: TRBV10-3
d_gene: .
CDR3nt: TGTGCCATCAGTGACTCCAACCAAGAGACCCAGTACTTC
CDR3aa: CAISDSNQETQYF

j_gene: TRBJ1-1
abundance: .
v_gene: TRBV3-1
d_gene: .
CDR3nt: TGTGCCAGCAGCCAACAGGGTGGCACTGAAGCTTTCTTT
CDR3aa: CASSQQGGTEAFF

j_gene: TRBJ2-5
abundance: .
v_gene: TRBV20-1
d_gene: .
CDR3nt: TGCAGTGCTGGAGGGGCCCGGGGAGAGACCCAGTACTTC
CDR3aa: CSAGGARGETQYF

j_gene: TRBJ2-6
abundance: few
v_gene: TRBV4-3
d_gene: .
CDR3nt: TGCGCCAGCAGCCAAGAGGGTACTGGGGCCAACGTCCTGACTTTC
CDR3aa: CASSQEGTGANVLTF

j_gene: TRBJ2-1
abundance: few
v_gene: TRBV6-2/TRBV6-3
d_gene: .
CDR3nt: TGTGCCAGCAGTCCCCGGGACCAAGAGCAGTTCTTC
CDR3aa: CASSPRDQEQFF

j_gene: TRBJ1-2
abundance: .
v_gene: TRBV6-6
d_gene: .
CDR3nt: TGTGCCAGCAGTAAACAGGACAACCCTAACTATGGCTACACCTTC
CDR3aa: CASSKQDNPNYGYTF

j_gene: TRBJ2-1
abundance: .
v_gene: TRBV18
d_gene: .
CDR3nt: TGTGCCAGCTCACCTATAGGTATGCAGGCACCCAACAATGAGCAGTTCTTC
CDR3aa: CASSPIGMQAPNNEQFF

j_gene: TRBJ1-2
abundance: .
v_gene: TRBV5-6
d_gene: TRBD1
CDR3nt: TGTGCCAGCAGCTGGCAGGGGGCAGATGGCTACACCTTC
CDR3aa: CASSWQGADGYTF

j_gene: TRBJ1-4
abundance: .
v_gene: TRBV7-8
d_gene: TRBD1
CDR3nt: TGTGCCAGCAGCTTAGAGGGGGCGTCTAATGAAAAACTGTTTTTT
CDR3aa: CASSLEGASNEKLFF

j_gene: TRBJ1-5
abundance: .
v_gene: TRBV7-2
d_gene: .
CDR3nt: TGTGCCAGCAGCTTAGTGGGGGATGGGGGTCCCAATCAGCCCCAGCATTTT
CDR3aa: CASSLVGDGGPNQPQHF

j_gene: TRBJ1-1
abundance: few
v_gene: TRBV7-9
d_gene: .
CDR3nt: TGTGCCAGCAGCTTAGGGGCTGGTGGCGTCACTGAAGCTTTCTTT
CDR3aa: CASSLGAGGVTEAFF

j_gene: TRBJ2-7
abundance: .
v_gene: TRBV6-2/TRBV6-3
d_gene: .
CDR3nt: TGTGCCAGCAGTTACTCGGGGGTCAAGTCGGACGAGCAGTACTTC
CDR3aa: CASSYSGVKSDEQYF

j_gene: TRBJ2-1
abundance: .
v_gene: TRBV7-2
d_gene: .
CDR3nt: TGTGCCAGCAGCCCGGCGAGGGGGAGCTCCTACAATGAGCAGTTCTTC
CDR3aa: CASSPARGSSYNEQFF

j_gene: TRBJ2-1
abundance: .
v_gene: TRBV15
d_gene: .
CDR3nt: TGTGCCACCAGCAGAGTCGTCGCTGGTGACAATGAGCAGTTCTTC
CDR3aa: CATSRVVAGDNEQFF

j_gene: TRBJ2-1
abundance: few
v_gene: TRBV7-2
d_gene: .
CDR3nt: TGTGCCAGCATCCTGAACTTGGGAGCCTACAATGAGCAGTTCTTC
CDR3aa: CASILNLGAYNEQFF

j_gene: TRBJ2-7
abundance: few
v_gene: TRBV4-3
d_gene: TRBD1
CDR3nt: TGCGCCAGCAGCCAAGCAGGGACAGCTCTCCCCTACGAGCAGTACTTC
CDR3aa: CASSQAGTALPYEQYF

j_gene: TRBJ1-5
abundance: .
v_gene: TRBV27
d_gene: .
CDR3nt: TGTGCCAGCAGTTTATACGGGTCAGGCCAACAGCCCCAGCATTTT
CDR3aa: CASSLYGSGQQPQHF

j_gene: TRBJ2-3
abundance: few
v_gene: TRBV6-6
d_gene: .
CDR3nt: TGTGCCAGCAGGCCGACGGCCACAGATACGCAGTATTTT
CDR3aa: CASRPTATDTQYF

j_gene: TRBJ1-5
abundance: .
v_gene: TRBV12-3/TRBV12-4
d_gene: TRBD1
CDR3nt: TGTGCCAGCAGCGGGACAGGGGGCGACAATCAGCCCCAGCATTTT
CDR3aa: CASSGTGGDNQPQHF

j_gene: TRBJ2-1
abundance: .
v_gene: TRBV20-1
d_gene: TRBD1
CDR3nt: TGCAGTGCTTATTACCGGGACAGGGGAAACAATGAGCAGTTCTTC
CDR3aa: CSAYYRDRGNNEQFF

j_gene: TRBJ2-5
abundance: few
v_gene: TRBV28
d_gene: TRBD1
CDR3nt: TGTGCCAGCACCCTACAGGGGACCCAAGAGACCCAGTACTTC
CDR3aa: CASTLQGTQETQYF

j_gene: TRBJ2-7
abundance: .
v_gene: TRBV20-1
d_gene: TRBD2
CDR3nt: TGCAGTGCTAGAGAGTTCGGACTAGCGGGGGGACGATCCGAGCAGTACTTC
CDR3aa: CSAREFGLAGGRSEQYF

j_gene: TRBJ2-7
abundance: few
v_gene: TRBV29-1
d_gene: TRBD2
CDR3nt: TGCAGCGTTGAGCGGGGGGACTACGAGCAGTACTTC
CDR3aa: CSVERGDYEQYF

j_gene: TRBJ2-6
abundance: .
v_gene: TRBV7-2
d_gene: TRBD1
CDR3nt: TGTGCCAGCAGCTTAAGGAGCTTAGGACAGGGACCCTCTGGGGCCAACGTCCTGACTTTC
CDR3aa: CASSLRSLGQGPSGANVLTF

j_gene: TRBJ2-7
abundance: .
v_gene: TRBV6-5
d_gene: .
CDR3nt: TGTGCCAGCAGGCTGACAGGATCCTACGAGCAGTACTTC
CDR3aa: CASRLTGSYEQYF

j_gene: TRBJ2-1
abundance: .
v_gene: TRBV20-1
d_gene: TRBD2
CDR3nt: TGCAGTGCTAAAGCGGGACTAACCTCCTACAATGAGCAGTTCTTC
CDR3aa: CSAKAGLTSYNEQFF

j_gene: TRBJ2-3
abundance: .
v_gene: TRBV29-1
d_gene: .
CDR3nt: TGCAGCGTTGATGGCGGAAGCACAGATACGCAGTATTTT
CDR3aa: CSVDGGSTDTQYF

j_gene: TRBJ2-7
abundance: .
v_gene: TRBV6-2/TRBV6-3
d_gene: TRBD2
CDR3nt: TGTGCCAGCAGTTACAAGGGGACTAGCGGGGGGCTGTCCTACGAGCAGTACTTC
CDR3aa: CASSYKGTSGGLSYEQYF

j_gene: TRBJ2-2
abundance: few
v_gene: TRBV27
d_gene: .
CDR3nt: TGTGCCAGCAGGGAGGGATCGGGGGAGCTGTTTTTT
CDR3aa: CASREGSGELFF

j_gene: TRBJ2-6
abundance: .
v_gene: TRBV7-9
d_gene: TRBD1
CDR3nt: TGTGCCAGCAGCTTAGAACAGGGGGCTTCTGGGGCCAACGTCCTGACTTTC
CDR3aa: CASSLEQGASGANVLTF